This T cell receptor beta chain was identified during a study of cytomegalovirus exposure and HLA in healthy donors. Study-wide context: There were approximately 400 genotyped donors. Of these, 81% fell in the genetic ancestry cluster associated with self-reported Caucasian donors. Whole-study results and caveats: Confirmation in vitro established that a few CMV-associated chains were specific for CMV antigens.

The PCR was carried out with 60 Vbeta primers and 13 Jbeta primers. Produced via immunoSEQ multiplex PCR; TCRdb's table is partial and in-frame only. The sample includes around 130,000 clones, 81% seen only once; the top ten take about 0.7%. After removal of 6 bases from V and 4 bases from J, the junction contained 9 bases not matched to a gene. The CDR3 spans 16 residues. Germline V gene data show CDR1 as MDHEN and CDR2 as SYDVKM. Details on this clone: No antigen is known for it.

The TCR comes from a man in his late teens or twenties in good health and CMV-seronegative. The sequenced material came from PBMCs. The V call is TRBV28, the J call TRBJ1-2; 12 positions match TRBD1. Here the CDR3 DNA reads TGTGCCAGCAGCAGGGGACAGGGGGCCGTCCTCTATGGCTACACCTTC. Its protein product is CASSRGQGAVLYGYTF.